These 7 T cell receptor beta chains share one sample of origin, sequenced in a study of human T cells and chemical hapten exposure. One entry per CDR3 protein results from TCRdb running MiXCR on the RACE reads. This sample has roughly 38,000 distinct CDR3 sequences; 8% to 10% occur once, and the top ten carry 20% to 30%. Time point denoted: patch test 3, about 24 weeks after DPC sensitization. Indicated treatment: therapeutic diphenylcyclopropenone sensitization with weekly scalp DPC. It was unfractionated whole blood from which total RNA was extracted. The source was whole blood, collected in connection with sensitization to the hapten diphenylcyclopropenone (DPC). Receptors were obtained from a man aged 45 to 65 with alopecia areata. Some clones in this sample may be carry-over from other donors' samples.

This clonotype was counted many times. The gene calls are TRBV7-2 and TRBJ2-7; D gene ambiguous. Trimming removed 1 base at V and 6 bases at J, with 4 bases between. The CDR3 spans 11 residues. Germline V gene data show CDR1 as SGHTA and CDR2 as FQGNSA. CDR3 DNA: TGTGCCAGCAGCTTAGTTGGCGAGCAGTACTTC. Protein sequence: CASSLVGEQYF.

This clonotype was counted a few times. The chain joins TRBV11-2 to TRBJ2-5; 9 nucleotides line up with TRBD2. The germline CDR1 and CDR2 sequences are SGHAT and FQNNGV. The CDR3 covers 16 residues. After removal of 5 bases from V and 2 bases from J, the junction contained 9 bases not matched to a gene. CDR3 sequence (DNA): TGTGCCAGCAGCCCCACAGCGGGAGGAGGGCAAGAGACCCAGTACTTC. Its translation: CASSPTAGGGQETQYF. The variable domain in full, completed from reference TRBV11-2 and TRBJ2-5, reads EAGVAQSPRYKIIEKRQSVAFWCNPISGHATLYWYQQILGQGPKLLIQFQNNGVVDDSQLPKDRFSAERLKGVDSTLKIQPAKLEDSAVYLCASSPTAGGGQETQYFGPGTRLLVL.

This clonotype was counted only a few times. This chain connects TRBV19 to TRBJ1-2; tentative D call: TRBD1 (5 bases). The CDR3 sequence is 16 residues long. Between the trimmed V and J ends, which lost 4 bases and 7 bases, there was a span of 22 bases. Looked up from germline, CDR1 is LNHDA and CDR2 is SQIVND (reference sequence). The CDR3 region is CASSTVGTLERGGYTF. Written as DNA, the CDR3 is TGTGCCAGTAGTACGGTCGGGACCCTCGAAAGGGGTGGCTACACCTTC.

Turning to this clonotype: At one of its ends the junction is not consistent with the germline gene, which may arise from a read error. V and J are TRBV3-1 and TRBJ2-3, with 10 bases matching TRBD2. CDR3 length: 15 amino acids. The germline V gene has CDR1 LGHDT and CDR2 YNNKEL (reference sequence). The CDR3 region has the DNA TGTGCCAGCAACCAAGAGGGGACTAGCGCGGAAACGCAGTATTTT. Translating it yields CASNQEGTSAETQYF.

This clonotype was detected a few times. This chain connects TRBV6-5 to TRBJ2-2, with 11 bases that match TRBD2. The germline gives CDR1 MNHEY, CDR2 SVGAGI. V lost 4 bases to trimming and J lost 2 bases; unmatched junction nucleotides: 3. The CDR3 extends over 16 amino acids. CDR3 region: CASSLLAGGNTGELFF. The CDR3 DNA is TGTGCCAGCAGTTTGCTAGCGGGAGGTAACACCGGGGAGCTGTTTTTT.

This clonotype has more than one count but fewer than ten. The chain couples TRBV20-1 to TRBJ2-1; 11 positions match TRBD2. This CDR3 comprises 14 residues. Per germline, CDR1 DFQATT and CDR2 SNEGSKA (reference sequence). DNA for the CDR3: TGCAGAGATGAGACTAGCGGGAAATTTTATGAGCAGTTCTTC. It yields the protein CRDETSGKFYEQFF.

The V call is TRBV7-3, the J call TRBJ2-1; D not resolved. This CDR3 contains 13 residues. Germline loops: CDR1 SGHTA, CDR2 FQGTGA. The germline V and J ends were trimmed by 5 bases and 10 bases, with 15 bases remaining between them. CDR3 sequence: CASSQPGLDEQFF. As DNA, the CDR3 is TGTGCCAGCAGCCAACCTGGGCTGGACGAGCAGTTCTTC.